Following are 4 T cell receptor beta chains from one sample sequenced in a study of T cells in Graves' hyperthyroidism and ophthalmopathy. The CDR3 regions of TCR beta were amplified from RNA transcripts. When the TCR CDR3 underwent first-round RT-PCR, the HTBI primer set was used. A single record per CDR3 protein comes from TCRdb applying MiXCR to the multiplex PCR reads. The repertoire has under 400,000 distinct CDR3 sequences, approximately 25% of them found once; the top ten carry 73%. The sample comprised blood. These receptors originate from a man aged 50 to 59 with Graves' hyperthyroidism.

This clonotype was counted a few times. The chain has TRBV18 and TRBJ1-1, with 8 bases aligning to TRBD1. Unmatched junction bases numbered 1, after V lost 1 base and J lost 6 bases. CDR3 length: 13 residues. Germline V gene sequence: CDR1 KGHSH, CDR2 LQKENI. Here the CDR3 reads CASSPRTGSEAFF. The CDR3 region has the DNA TGTGCCAGCTCACCACGGACAGGGTCTGAAGCTTTCTTT. The entire variable domain, with the rest obtained from reference TRBV18 and TRBJ1-1, is as follows: NAGVMQNPRHLVRRRGQEARLRCSPMKGHSHVYWYRQLPEEGLKFMVYLQKENIIDESGMPKERFSAEFPKEGPSILRIQQVVRGDSAAYFCASSPRTGSEAFFGQGTRLTVV.

In its sample, this clonotype was seen a few times. The chain joins TRBV5-1 to TRBJ2-7; 9 positions match TRBD2. V lost 4 bases to trimming and J lost 0 bases; unmatched junction nucleotides: 8. The V gene's germline CDR1 is SGHRS and CDR2 YFSETQ. The length of the CDR3 is 16 residues. The DNA for the CDR3 is TGCGCCAGCAGCCATGGACTAGCGCCGAGCTCCTACGAGCAGTACTTC. It specifies CASSHGLAPSSYEQYF.

In this sample, this clonotype turned up many times. The rearrangement joins TRBV20-1 to TRBJ2-7; D remains unclear. The V and J ends lost 3 bases and 3 bases respectively, with 15 bases between them. The germline V gene has CDR1 DFQATT and CDR2 SNEGSKA (reference sequence). The CDR3 loop spans 14 amino acids. DNA for the CDR3: TGCAGTGCTAGCACCGCGCAGGCCTACTACGAGCAGTACTTC. Its translation is CSASTAQAYYEQYF.

This clonotype was seen repeatedly, ten times or more. The gene calls are TRBV20-1 and TRBJ1-1, with TRBD1 as a possible D gene (6 bases). V gave up 2 bases and J gave up 5 bases, with 18 bases separating them. The CDR3 runs 15 residues. The V gene's germline CDR1 is DFQATT and CDR2 SNEGSKA (reference sequence). The DNA of the CDR3 is TGCAGTGCTAGACCTTATGGGGGGGCGCAAACTGAAGCTTTCTTT. Translating gives CSARPYGGAQTEAFF.